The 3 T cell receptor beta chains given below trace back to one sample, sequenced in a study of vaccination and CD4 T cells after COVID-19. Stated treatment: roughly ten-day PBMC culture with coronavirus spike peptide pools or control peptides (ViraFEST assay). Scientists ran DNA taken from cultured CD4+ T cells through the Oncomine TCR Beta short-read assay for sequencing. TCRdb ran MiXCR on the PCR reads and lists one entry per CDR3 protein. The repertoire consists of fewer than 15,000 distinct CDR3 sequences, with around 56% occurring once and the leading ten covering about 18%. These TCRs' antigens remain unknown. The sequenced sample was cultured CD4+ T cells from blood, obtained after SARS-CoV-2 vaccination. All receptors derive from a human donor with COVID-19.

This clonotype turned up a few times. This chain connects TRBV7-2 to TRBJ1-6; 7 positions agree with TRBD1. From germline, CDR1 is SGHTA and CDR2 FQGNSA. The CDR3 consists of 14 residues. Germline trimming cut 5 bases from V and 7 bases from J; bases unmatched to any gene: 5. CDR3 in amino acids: CASSTDRKNSPLHF. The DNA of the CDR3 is TGTGCCAGCAGCACGGACAGGAAGAATTCACCCCTCCACTTT.

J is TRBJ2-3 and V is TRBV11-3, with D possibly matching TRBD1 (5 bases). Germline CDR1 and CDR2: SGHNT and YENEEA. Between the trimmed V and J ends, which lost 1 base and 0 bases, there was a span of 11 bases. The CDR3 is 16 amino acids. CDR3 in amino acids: CASSLGQSSSTDTQYF. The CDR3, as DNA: TGTGCCAGCAGCTTAGGACAGTCATCTAGCACAGATACGCAGTATTTT.

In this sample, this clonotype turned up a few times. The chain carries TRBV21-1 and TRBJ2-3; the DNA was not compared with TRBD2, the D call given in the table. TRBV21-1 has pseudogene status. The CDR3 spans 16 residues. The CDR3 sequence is CASPWARGPGTDTQYF. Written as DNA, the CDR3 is TGTGCCAGCCCGTGGGCTCGGGGCCCAGGCACAGATACGCAGTATTTT.